What follows are 12 T cell receptor beta chains derived from one specimen sequenced in a study of cytomegalovirus exposure and HLA in healthy donors. With 60 Vbeta and 13 Jbeta primers, the PCR was carried out. The protocol was immunoSEQ multiplex PCR, while the TCRdb copy is restricted to in-frame clones and leaves out a portion. Among around 70,000 clones listed, 65% to 85% were seen once. The sequenced sample consisted of PBMCs. The receptor source for this set is a man in his fifties or sixties in good health and CMV-seropositive.

The chain uses TRBV5-1 and TRBJ1-2; D uncertain. Trimming stripped 3 bases from V and 3 bases from J, with 9 bases between. The CDR3 is 13 residues long. The germline gives CDR1 SGHRS, CDR2 YFSETQ. The CDR3: CASSSDTDYGYTF. The CDR3 DNA reads as TGCGCCAGCAGCTCCGACACGGACTATGGCTACACCTTC.

This chain connects TRBV28 to TRBJ2-1; TRBD2 agrees at 11 bases. The CDR3 sequence is 15 residues long. The germline CDR1 and CDR2 sequences are MDHEN and SYDVKM. The ends lost 6 bases at V and 7 bases at J; junction bases unmatched: 8. The CDR3 region is CASRRLAGRMNEQFF. The CDR3 DNA sequence: TGTGCCAGCAGAAGACTAGCGGGACGGATGAATGAGCAGTTCTTC.

This chain connects TRBV5-4 to TRBJ2-3, with D possibly matching TRBD2 (6 bases). The germline V and J ends were trimmed by 3 bases and 5 bases, with 22 bases remaining between them. Germline V gene lookup returns CDR1 SGHNT and CDR2 YYREEE (reference sequence). The CDR3 loop spans 17 amino acids. The CDR3 coding sequence is TGTGCCAGCAGCTCGTTAGGCCGCGGGGAAAGGCGAGATACGCAGTATTTT. Protein product: CASSSLGRGERRDTQYF.

This chain uses TRBV7-3 with TRBJ2-7, with D tentatively TRBD2 (7 bases). V lost 5 bases to trimming and J lost 12 bases, with 20 bases between them. This CDR3 is 13 amino acids long. Germline CDR1 and CDR2: SGHTA and FQGTGA. The CDR3 coding sequence is TGTGCCAGCAGCCCCTCAACGGGGGGCGCACGGTACTTC. Protein: CASSPSTGGARYF.

This chain connects TRBV6-6 to TRBJ2-1, with TRBD1 identical over 9 bases. Germline V CDR1 and CDR2: MNHNY, SVGAGI (reference sequence). The CDR3 totals 14 residues. V lost 3 bases to trimming and J lost 12 bases; unmatched junction nucleotides: 9. The CDR3 reads CASSYPGQGTVQFF. The CDR3 DNA is TGTGCCAGCAGTTATCCCGGACAGGGGACGGTGCAGTTCTTC.

The V call is TRBV13, the J call TRBJ1-1, with D perhaps matching TRBD1 (5 bases). V lost 5 bases and J 5 bases, leaving 15 bases between the germline ends. This CDR3 has 14 residues. Germline V gene sequence: CDR1 PRHDT, CDR2 FYEKMQ (reference sequence). The CDR3 region is CASSLRREGTEAFF. Written as DNA, the CDR3 is TGTGCCAGCAGCCTCAGGAGGGAGGGGACTGAAGCTTTCTTT.

The V gene is TRBV7-6, the J gene TRBJ2-1; D perhaps matches TRBD2 (6 bases). With 1 base removed from V and 2 bases from J, the gap between germline ends came to 12 bases. The CDR3 is 16 residues long. Germline lookup yields CDR1 SGHVS and CDR2 FNYEAQ. CDR3 nucleotides: TGTGCCAGCAGCTTAGGGTGGGGAGGACCCTACAATGAGCAGTTCTTC. Its protein is CASSLGWGGPYNEQFF.

Turning to this clone: Germline and junction disagree at one end, which may indicate a read error. This rearrangement joins TRBV7-2 to TRBJ1-5; TRBD1 might be the D (5 bases). The CDR3 is 13 residues long. Germline CDR1 SGHTA, CDR2 FQGNSA. The CDR3 region is CANSAGGGQPQHF. The DNA of the CDR3 is TGTGCCAACAGCGCCGGGGGGGGACAGCCCCAGCATTTT.

Details on this clone: The same CDR3 can be traced to other DNA sequences in this sample. This chain links TRBV2 with TRBJ1-2; D is ambiguous. The CDR3 contains 11 residues. V was pared by 6 bases and J by 1 base, with 3 bases between. The V gene's germline CDR1 is SNHLY and CDR2 FYNNEI. For the CDR3, the DNA is TGTGCCAGCAGACTTAACTATGGCTACACCTTC. Its translation is CASRLNYGYTF.

The V gene is TRBV19, the J gene TRBJ2-7; possible D gene TRBD2, 7 bases. The CDR3 totals 13 residues. The V end was cut by 8 bases, the J end by 6 bases, with 17 bases between. Germline V CDR1 and CDR2: LNHDA, SQIVND (reference sequence). The CDR3 region is CASAAGALGEQYF. The CDR3 coding sequence is TGTGCCAGTGCCGCGGGGGCGCTGGGCGAGCAGTACTTC.

The chain links TRBV10-2 to TRBJ1-4, with D unclear. Germline CDR1 is WSHSY and CDR2 is SAAADI. This CDR3 is 12 amino acids long. V shed 3 bases and J shed 7 bases, with 6 bases lying between them. CDR3 DNA sequence: TGCGCCAGCAGTGATCATCCTGAAAAACTGTTTTTT. This translates into CASSDHPEKLFF.

This clone has a single count. This chain connects TRBV6-4 to TRBJ2-5; 9 nucleotides match TRBD2. V was pared by 5 bases and J by 5 bases, with 3 bases of the junction left unmatched. This CDR3 is built from 13 residues. Germline V CDR1 and CDR2: MRHNA, SNTAGT. In DNA, the CDR3 is TGTGCCAGCAGTCGGCGGGAGGGGGAGACCCAGTACTTC. Its translation is CASSRREGETQYF.